The 6 T cell receptor beta chains listed next were all sequenced from one sample in a study of regulatory T cells in long-lasting Graves disease. The time point was: newly diagnosed GD, antithyroid drugs for less than 3 months. With RNA extracted from PBMCs as input, the TCR library was made. Assembly of TCR beta libraries relied on iRepertoire HTBI primers together with Arm-PCR of CDR3 regions. TCRdb reanalysed the multiplex PCR reads using MiXCR and keeps one entry per CDR3 protein. The table includes approximately 540,000 distinct CDR3 sequences, 9.5% to 15% detected once. Another study also made use of these data, one on T cells in Graves' hyperthyroidism and ophthalmopathy.

Here the sequenced sample was peripheral blood mononuclear cells (PBMCs), taken at new diagnosis, from a patient treated with antithyroid drugs. Source of these receptors: a woman aged 30 to 39 with Graves disease.

With respect to this clonotype: A junction boundary mismatches the germline segment, possibly from a read error. The gene calls are TRBV2 and TRBJ2-7; TRBD2 matches at 12 bases. Germline V gene data show CDR1 as SNHLY and CDR2 as FYNNEI. The CDR3 totals 16 residues. The CDR3 coding sequence is TGTACCAGCAGTTCTCCTGGACTAGCGGGGAACAATGAGCAGTACTTC. Translating it yields CTSSSPGLAGNNEQYF.

The rearrangement links TRBV24-1 to TRBJ2-1; 10 bases are shared with TRBD2. Germline trimming cut 9 bases from V and 9 bases from J; bases unmatched to any gene: 7. The CDR3 totals 13 residues. Germline V gene lookup returns CDR1 KGHDR and CDR2 SFDVKD. The CDR3 DNA reads TGTGCCACCGAGCGGGAGGGCCGCGGTGAGCAGTTCTTC. Protein sequence: CATEREGRGEQFF.

This clonotype was picked up many times. The gene calls are TRBV6-1 and TRBJ1-1, with a possible D match to TRBD1 (6 bases). CDR3 length: 17 amino acids. Per the germline V gene, CDR1 is MNHNS and CDR2 is SASEGT. Trimming removed 0 bases from V and 1 base from J, with 15 bases in between. CDR3 DNA sequence: TGTGCCAGCAGTGAAGCAGCCTCGGGGGCCAAGAACACTGAAGCTTTCTTT. It translates to CASSEAASGAKNTEAFF.

There are many counts of this clonotype. The V gene is TRBV20-1, the J gene TRBJ1-1; the D is unclear. Deletions cut 3 bases from V and 4 bases from J, with 15 bases between. Germline loops: CDR1 DFQATT, CDR2 SNEGSKA (reference sequence). The CDR3 runs to 14 residues. The CDR3 protein is CSASNKGWSTEAFF. Here the CDR3 DNA reads TGCAGTGCTAGTAACAAGGGATGGAGCACTGAAGCTTTCTTT.

This clonotype was observed at least ten times. This chain joins TRBV24-1 and TRBJ1-3, with D maybe TRBD1 (5 bases). V gave up 4 bases and J gave up 0 bases, with 12 bases separating them. CDR3 size: 16 residues. The germline gives CDR1 KGHDR, CDR2 SFDVKD. The CDR3 sequence is CATSDPGTDSGNTIYF. The CDR3 DNA reads as TGTGCCACCAGTGACCCCGGGACGGACTCTGGAAACACCATATATTTT.

This clonotype has ten or more counts. This chain uses TRBV11-3 with TRBJ1-2, with D possibly being TRBD1 (5 bases). The CDR3 extends over 13 amino acids. Trimming removed 0 bases at V and 9 bases at J, with 11 bases between. Germline assignment: CDR1 SGHNT and CDR2 YENEEA. CDR3 amino acids: CASSLDRQGSYTF. Written as DNA, the CDR3 is TGTGCCAGCAGCTTAGATCGGCAGGGCAGCTACACCTTC.